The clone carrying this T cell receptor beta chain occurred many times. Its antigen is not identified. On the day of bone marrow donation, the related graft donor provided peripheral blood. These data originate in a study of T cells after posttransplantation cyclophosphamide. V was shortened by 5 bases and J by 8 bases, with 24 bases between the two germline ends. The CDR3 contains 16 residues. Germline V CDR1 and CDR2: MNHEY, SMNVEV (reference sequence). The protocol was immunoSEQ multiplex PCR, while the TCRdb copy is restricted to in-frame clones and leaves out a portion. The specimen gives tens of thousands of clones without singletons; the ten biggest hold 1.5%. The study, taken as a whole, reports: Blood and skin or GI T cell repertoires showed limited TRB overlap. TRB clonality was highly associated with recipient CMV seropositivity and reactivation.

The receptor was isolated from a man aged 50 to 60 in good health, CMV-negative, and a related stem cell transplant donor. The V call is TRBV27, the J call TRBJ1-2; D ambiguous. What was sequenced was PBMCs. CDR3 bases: TGTGCCAGCAGTGAGGCGCGTAGAAATCCAACTATCGGCTACACCTTC. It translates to CASSEARRNPTIGYTF.